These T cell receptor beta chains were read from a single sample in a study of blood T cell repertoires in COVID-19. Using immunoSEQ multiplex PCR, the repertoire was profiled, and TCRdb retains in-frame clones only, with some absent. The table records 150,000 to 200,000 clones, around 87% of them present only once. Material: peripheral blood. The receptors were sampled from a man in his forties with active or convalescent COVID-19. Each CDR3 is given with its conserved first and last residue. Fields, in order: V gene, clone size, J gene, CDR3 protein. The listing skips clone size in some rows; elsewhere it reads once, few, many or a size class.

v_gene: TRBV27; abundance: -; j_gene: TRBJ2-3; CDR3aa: CASSLLGGTGGVDTQYF
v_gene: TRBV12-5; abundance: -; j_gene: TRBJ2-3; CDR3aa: CASGLVGAGTDTQYF
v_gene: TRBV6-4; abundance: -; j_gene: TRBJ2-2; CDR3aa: CASSAKPRGGENTGELFF
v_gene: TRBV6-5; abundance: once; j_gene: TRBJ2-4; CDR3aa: CASSPTGGAKNIQYF
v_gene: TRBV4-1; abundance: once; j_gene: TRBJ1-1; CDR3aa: CASSQVTTRGSTEAFF
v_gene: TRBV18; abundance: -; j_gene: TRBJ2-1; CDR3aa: CASSPTGNEQFF
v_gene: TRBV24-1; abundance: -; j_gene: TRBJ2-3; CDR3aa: CATRGGLARDTQYF
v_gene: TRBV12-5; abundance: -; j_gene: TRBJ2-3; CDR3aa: CASGKTGEGTDTQYF
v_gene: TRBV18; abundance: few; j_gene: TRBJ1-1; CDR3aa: CASSQDREGIVAFF
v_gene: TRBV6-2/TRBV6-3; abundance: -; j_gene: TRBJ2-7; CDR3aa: CASSYNLGHEQYF
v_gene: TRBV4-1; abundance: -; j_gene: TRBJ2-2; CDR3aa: CASSQALRTGELFF
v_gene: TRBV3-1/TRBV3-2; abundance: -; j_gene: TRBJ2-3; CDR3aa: CASSQGLAGGRGTDTQYF
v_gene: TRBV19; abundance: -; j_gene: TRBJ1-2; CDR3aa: CASSLWDKNYGYTF
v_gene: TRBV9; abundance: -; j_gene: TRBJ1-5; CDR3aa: CASSVHAGGNQPQHF
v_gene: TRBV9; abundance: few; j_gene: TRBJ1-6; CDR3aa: CASSVEQGYNSPLHF
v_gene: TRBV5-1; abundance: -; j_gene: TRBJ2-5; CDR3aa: CASSLAGDSAETQYF
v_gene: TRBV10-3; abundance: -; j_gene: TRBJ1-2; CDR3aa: CAISFGDYGYTF
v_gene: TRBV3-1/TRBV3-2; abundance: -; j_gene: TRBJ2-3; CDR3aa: CASSHRGGGAGEVTDTQYF
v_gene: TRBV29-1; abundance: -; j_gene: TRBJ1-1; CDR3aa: CSVMTETEAFF
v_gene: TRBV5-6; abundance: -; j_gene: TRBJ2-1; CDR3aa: CASSLSGHSPNGEQFF
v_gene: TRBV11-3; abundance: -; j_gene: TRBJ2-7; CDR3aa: CASSLAVWASYYEQYF
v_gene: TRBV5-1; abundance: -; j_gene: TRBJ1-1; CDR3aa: CASSLDSSGTEAFF
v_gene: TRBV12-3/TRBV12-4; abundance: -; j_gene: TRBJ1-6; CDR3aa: CASSFERSTPLHF
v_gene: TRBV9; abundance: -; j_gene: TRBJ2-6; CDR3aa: CASSVADGANVLTF
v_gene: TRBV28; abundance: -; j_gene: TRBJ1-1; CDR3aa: CASSPGQRRTEAFF
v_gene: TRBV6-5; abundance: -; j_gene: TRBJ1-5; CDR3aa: CASSNQGLSNQPQHF
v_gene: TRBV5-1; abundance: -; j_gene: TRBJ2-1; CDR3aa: CASGLQGANNEQFF
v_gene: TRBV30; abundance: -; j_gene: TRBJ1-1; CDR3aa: CAWSPKGRGANTEAFF
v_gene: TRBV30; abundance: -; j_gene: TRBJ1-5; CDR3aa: CAWSEVQNNQPQHF
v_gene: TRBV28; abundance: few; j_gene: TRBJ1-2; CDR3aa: CASSLTSLEYGYTF
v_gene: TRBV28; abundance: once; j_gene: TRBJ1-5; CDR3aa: CASRSPLVGVSNQPQHF
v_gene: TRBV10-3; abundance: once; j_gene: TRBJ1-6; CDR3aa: CAISGGGSSPLHF
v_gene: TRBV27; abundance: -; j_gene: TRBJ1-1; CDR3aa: CASSLSGGVTEAFF
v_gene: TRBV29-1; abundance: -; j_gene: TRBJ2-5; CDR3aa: CSVATGRETQYF
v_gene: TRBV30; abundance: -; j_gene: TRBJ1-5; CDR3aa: CAWSVGGRQGGFRHQPQHF
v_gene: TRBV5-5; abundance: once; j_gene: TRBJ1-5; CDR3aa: CASRPDRSNQPQHF
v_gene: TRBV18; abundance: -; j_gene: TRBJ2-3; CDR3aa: CASSPRLAGSTDTQYF
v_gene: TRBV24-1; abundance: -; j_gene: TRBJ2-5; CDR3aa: CATSDSGGAGETQYF
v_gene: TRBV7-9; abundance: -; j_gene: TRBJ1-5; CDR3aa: CATQEGAGPQHF
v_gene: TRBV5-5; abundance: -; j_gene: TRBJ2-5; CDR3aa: CASSFSGNGRETQYF
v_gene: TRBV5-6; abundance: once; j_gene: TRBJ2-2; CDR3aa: CASSFVAAGELFF
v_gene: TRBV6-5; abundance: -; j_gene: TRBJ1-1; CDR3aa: CASKHDTSNTEAFF
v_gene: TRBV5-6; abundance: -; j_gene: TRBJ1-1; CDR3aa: CASSRLQGMNTEAFF
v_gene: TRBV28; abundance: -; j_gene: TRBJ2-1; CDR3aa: CASSSAGENEQFF
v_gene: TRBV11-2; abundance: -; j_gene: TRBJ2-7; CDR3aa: CASSLRERETGRNEQYF
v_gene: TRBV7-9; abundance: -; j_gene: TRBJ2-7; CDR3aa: CASSPDGGLEQYF
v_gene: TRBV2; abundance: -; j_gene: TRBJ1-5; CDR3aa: CASSDRGDLQPQHF
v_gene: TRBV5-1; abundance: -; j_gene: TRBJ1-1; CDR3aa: CASSHRQRNTEAFF
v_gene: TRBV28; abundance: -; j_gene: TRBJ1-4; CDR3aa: CASGTGGINEKLFF
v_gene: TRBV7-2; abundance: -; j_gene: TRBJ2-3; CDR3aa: CASSPVGSGADTQYF
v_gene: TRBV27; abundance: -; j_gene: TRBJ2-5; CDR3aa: CASIRQGEETQYF
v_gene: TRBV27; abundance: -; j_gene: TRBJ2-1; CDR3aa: CASSPWGGNEQFF